This T cell receptor beta chain appears in the sequencing data of a study of Graves' ophthalmopathy and Graves' hyperthyroidism. In the study overall: Specimen type is peripheral blood, obtained at initial diagnosis before any treatment. Study observations and caveats: A majority of expanded thyroid clonotypes exceeding 0.001 frequency were likewise present in blood.

Moderate-to-severe activity, CAS ≥3, NOSPECS ≥4 and a duration under 3 months were seen in donors with ophthalmopathy. Excluded: other autoimmune disease, uncontrolled infection, pregnancy or lactation. Germline CDR1 is SGHNT and CDR2 is YYREEE (reference sequence). The CDR3 sequence is 13 residues long. Between the trimmed V and J ends, which lost 10 bases and 7 bases, there was a span of 20 bases. On this clonotype: Its antigen remains unknown.

Amplification of the TCR beta CDR3 regions used RNA transcripts (as template). Second-round multiplex PCR followed a first-round RT-PCR using HTBI primers. TCRdb re-called the multiplex PCR reads through MiXCR, storing one row per CDR3 protein. The sample consists of about 740,000 distinct CDR3 sequences, 35% to 50% of them appearing once. The gene calls are TRBV5-4 and TRBJ1-2; D possibly corresponds to TRBD1 (6 bases). Sequencing was done on a sample of peripheral blood. The TCR sequence derives from an adult man with Graves' ophthalmopathy. The CDR3 sequence: CAGGLAGASGYTF. For the CDR3, the DNA is TGTGCCGGTGGACTGGCGGGGGCTAGTGGCTACACCTTC.